This T cell receptor beta chain was sequenced in a study of T cell repertoires in cytomegalovirus infection. Study-level background: Public TCR beta signatures marked donors with CMV infection and the matching HLA. Notes on the study in general: Summed frequency of shared TCR beta families picked out CMV carriers who also had the relevant HLA. Dominant in the ex vivo response were TCR beta clonotypes restricted by HLA-C and specific for CMV.

TCRdb recomputed calls from the reads with MiXCR, one row per CDR3 protein. The sample lists roughly 300,000 distinct CDR3 sequences, approximately 9.5% occurring once. This clonotype was counted many times. Its antigen is as yet unknown. Trimming removed 2 bases at V and 5 bases at J, with 22 bases between. Germline assignment: CDR1 MGHDK and CDR2 SYGVNS. The CDR3 covers 17 residues. The TCR sequence derives from a human donor in good health (CMV status not recorded). Some clones in this sample may be carry-over from other donors' samples. Source material: PBMCs. The chain links TRBV25-1 to TRBJ2-7; perhaps D is TRBD1 or TRBD2 (5 bases each). The CDR3 sequence is CASSEGTTNLRRHEQYF. The CDR3 nucleotides read TGTGCCAGCAGTGAAGGGACGACGAACCTCCGTCGCCACGAGCAGTACTTC.